Listed here are 5 T cell receptor beta chains from one sample, sequenced in a study of shared clonotypes between healthy human individuals. Measured with immunoSEQ multiplex PCR; TCRdb has only the in-frame clones, and not every one. The data contain over a million clones, under 80% of them singletons. Material: memory CD4+ T cells sorted from blood. Sample subset: CD45RA-negative fraction. The receptor source for this set is a man between 18 and 35 years old in good health.

This chain connects TRBV6-4 to TRBJ2-3, with a tentative D call TRBD2 (5 bases). The CDR3 loop spans 13 amino acids. Germline-derived CDR1 and CDR2 are MRHNA and SNTAGT. Trimming removed 0 bases at V and 11 bases at J, with 12 bases between. This chain's CDR3 is CASSDSNGVVQYF. The CDR3 region has the DNA TGTGCCAGCAGTGACTCGAACGGGGTGGTGCAGTATTTT.

J is TRBJ2-3 and V is TRBV19; 8 bases are a match to TRBD1. CDR3 length equals 14 residues. The V gene's germline CDR1 is LNHDA and CDR2 SQIVND (reference sequence). With V trimmed by 5 bases and J by 2 bases, 3 bases remained unmatched. Written as DNA, the CDR3 is TGTGCCAGTAGTGGTCAGGGGGCCACAGATACGCAGTATTTT. Translation gives CASSGQGATDTQYF.

The rearrangement links TRBV19 to TRBJ2-6, with D perhaps TRBD2 (6 bases). V lost 10 bases, J lost 0 bases, and 13 bases lay in between. The length of the CDR3 is 15 residues. Germline loops: CDR1 LNHDA, CDR2 SQIVND (reference sequence). CDR3: CATQVGGSGANVLTF. In DNA form, the CDR3 reads TGTGCCACTCAGGTCGGGGGCTCTGGGGCCAACGTCCTGACTTTC. The entire variable domain, with the rest obtained from reference TRBV19 and TRBJ2-6, is as follows: DGGITQSPKYLFRKEGQNVTLSCEQNLNHDAMYWYRQDPGQGLRLIYYSQIVNDFQKGDIAEGYSVSREKKESFPLTVTSAQKNPTAFYLCATQVGGSGANVLTFGAGSRLTVL.

A single count supports this clone. The chain has TRBV9 and TRBJ2-2; no clear D gene. The CDR3 is 15 residues long. Per the germline V gene, CDR1 is SGDLS and CDR2 is YYNGEE. V gave up 2 bases and J gave up 0 bases, with 8 bases separating them. CDR3 nucleotide sequence: TGTGCCAGCAGCGTGGAGATCGCGAACACCGGGGAGCTGTTTTTT. Protein product: CASSVEIANTGELFF.

As concerns this clone: At one end, the junction sequence differs from germline, possibly due to a read error. J is TRBJ2-3 and V is TRBV7-7, with 11 bases aligning to TRBD2. The CDR3 contains 15 residues. From germline, CDR1 is SSHAT and CDR2 FNYEAQ (reference sequence). CDR3 sequence: CASSQLAGGADTQYF. The CDR3 DNA reads as TGTGCTAGCAGCCAGCTAGCGGGAGGTGCAGATACGCAGTATTTT.